Shown below are 15 T cell receptor beta chains from a single sample sequenced in a study of identical twins. MiXCR was run by TCRdb on the 5' RACE reads, yielding one entry per CDR3 protein. The data show about 1.7 million distinct CDR3 sequences, with less than 40% seen just once and over 0.25% held by the top ten. Material for sequencing was cord blood. These receptors came from a newborn girl in good health.

The J gene is TRBJ2-5, the V gene TRBV27; D is uncertain. V lost 8 bases and J 1 base, leaving 14 bases between the germline ends. This CDR3 has 14 amino acids. The germline V gene encodes CDR1 MNHEY and CDR2 SMNVEV (reference sequence). The CDR3 reads CASRIRAGQETQYF. The DNA for the CDR3 is TGTGCCAGCCGTATCCGTGCCGGCCAAGAGACCCAGTACTTC.

The chain joins TRBV6-6 to TRBJ2-4; either TRBD1 or TRBD2 may fit D (6 bases each). The DNA end lines up better with TRBJ2-5; the J call may be wrong. The CDR3 has 14 amino acids. Looked up from germline, CDR1 is MNHNY and CDR2 is SVGAGI (reference sequence). DNA of the CDR3: TGTGCCAGCACCCCGAAGGGGGGTCAAGAGACCCAGTACTTC. It yields the protein CASTPKGGQETQYF.

The gene calls are TRBV9 and TRBJ2-7, with TRBD1 matching 8 bases. The CDR3 is 14 amino acids. CDR1 and CDR2 (germline): SGDLS, YYNGEE. J gave up 3 bases and V 2 bases, and 4 bases lay outside the gene matches. The CDR3 spells CASSVADRGYEQYF. In nucleotides, the CDR3 is TGTGCCAGCAGCGTGGCCGACAGGGGCTACGAGCAGTACTTC. Full variable domain (missing parts from reference TRBV9 and TRBJ2-7): DSGVTQTPKHLITATGQRVTLRCSPRSGDLSVYWYQQSLDQGLQFLIQYYNGEERAKGNILERFSAQQFPDLHSELNLSSLELGDSALYFCASSVADRGYEQYFGPGTRLTVT.

The V call is TRBV25-1, the J call TRBJ2-7; 7 nucleotides align to TRBD2. The J call could be wrong; TRBJ2-4 is a better fit for the DNA end. This CDR3 is built from 14 residues. The germline V gene encodes CDR1 MGHDK and CDR2 SYGVNS. The CDR3: CASSAAGKGNIQYF. CDR3 in DNA: TGTGCCAGCAGTGCAGCGGGGAAGGGGAACATTCAGTACTTC.

The chain joins TRBV20-1 to TRBJ2-1; TRBD2 matches at 12 bases. Trimming took 5 bases from V and 3 from J; bases not matched to a gene: 2. This CDR3 has 14 amino acids. The germline CDR1 and CDR2 sequences are DFQATT and SNEGSKA (reference sequence). The CDR3 sequence is CSAGLAGIYNEQFF. The CDR3 DNA is TGCAGTGCTGGACTAGCGGGGATCTACAATGAGCAGTTCTTC.

Worth noting for this clonotype: One end of the junction fails to match germline, which may point to a read error. The V call is TRBV20-1, the J call TRBJ2-7; TRBD2 agrees at 10 bases. Germline V gene sequence: CDR1 DFQATT, CDR2 SNEGSKA (reference sequence). This CDR3 spans 14 amino acids. The CDR3 here is CSAGDPSGGYEQYF. The CDR3 bases are TGCAGTGCTGGAGATCCTAGCGGGGGATACGAGCAGTACTTC.

The chain uses TRBV7-8 and TRBJ2-4; D might be TRBD2 (5 bases). From germline, CDR1 is SGHVS and CDR2 FQNEAQ. The CDR3 runs to 16 residues. Trimming shortened V by 2 bases and J by 0 bases, and 11 bases separated the two germline ends. The CDR3 here is CASSLWRLLAKNIQYF. Here the CDR3 DNA reads TGTGCCAGCAGCTTATGGAGGCTTCTAGCCAAAAACATTCAGTACTTC.

The chain is built from TRBV20-1 and TRBJ2-4, with TRBD1 matching over 9 bases. This CDR3 region has 14 residues. Trimming removed 3 bases from V and 4 bases from J; junction bases left unmatched: 4. Germline loops: CDR1 DFQATT, CDR2 SNEGSKA (reference sequence). The DNA of the CDR3 is TGCAGTGCTAGCAGAGGACAGGGGAAAAACATTCAGTACTTC. It encodes CSASRGQGKNIQYF.

DNA of the CDR3: TGTGCCAGCAGCAAAGGGGTTCCGGGACGGTCGCTAAAAGAGCAGTACTTC. This codes for CASSKGVPGRSLKEQYF. The chain recombines TRBV21-1 with TRBJ2-7; TRBD1, the D gene given by the table, was not confirmed from the DNA. TRBV21-1 is an annotated pseudogene. CDR3 length equals 17 residues.

The J gene is TRBJ2-1, the V gene TRBV3-1; unclear D gene. In germline, CDR1 is LGHDT, CDR2 YNNKEL (reference sequence). The germline V and J ends were trimmed by 1 base and 2 bases, with 12 bases remaining between them. This CDR3 region has 16 residues. DNA for the CDR3: TGTGCCAGCAGCCAAGCATCCCTTCCTACCTACAATGAGCAGTTCTTC. Encoded protein: CASSQASLPTYNEQFF.

The chain is built from TRBV6-1 and TRBJ2-2, with D maybe TRBD1 (6 bases). The CDR3 runs 16 residues. The germline V and J ends were trimmed by 1 base and 1 base, with 10 bases remaining between them. Germline values: CDR1 MNHNS, CDR2 SASEGT. CDR3 residues: CASSEVGGLNTGELFF. The CDR3, as DNA: TGTGCCAGCAGTGAAGTAGGGGGTTTGAACACCGGGGAGCTGTTTTTT.

This clonotype occurred a few times. The chain combines TRBV20-1 with TRBJ2-7; the match to TRBD2 covers 7 bases. The CDR3 loop spans 15 amino acids. Germline CDR1 reads DFQATT; CDR2 reads SNEGSKA (reference sequence). V shed 3 bases and J 0 bases; nucleotides not matched to a gene: 8. CDR3 nucleotide sequence: TGCAGTGCTAGGTCCCTAGCGGAGGTCTCCTACGAGCAGTACTTC. Translating gives CSARSLAEVSYEQYF.

This clonotype was seen a handful of times. The chain carries TRBV5-1 and TRBJ2-7, with TRBD1 as a possible D gene (6 bases). With 6 bases removed from V and 5 bases from J, the gap between germline ends came to 12 bases. Germline CDR1 SGHRS, CDR2 YFSETQ. This CDR3 has 12 residues. The CDR3 sequence is CASTKTGNEQYF. In DNA, the CDR3 is TGCGCCAGCACCAAGACAGGTAACGAGCAGTACTTC. The entire variable domain, with the rest obtained from reference TRBV5-1 and TRBJ2-7, is as follows: KAGVTQTPRYLIKTRGQQVTLSCSPISGHRSVSWYQQTPGQGLQFLFEYFSETQRNKGNFPGRFSGRQFSNSRSEMNVSTLELGDSALYLCASTKTGNEQYFGPGTRLTVT.

V gene TRBV5-1 combines with J gene TRBJ1-1, with 9 bases fitting TRBD1. The CDR3 loop spans 18 amino acids. The junction had 11 bases not matched to a gene; V was cut back by 0 bases and J by 2 bases. Germline CDR1 reads SGHRS; CDR2 reads YFSETQ. The CDR3 coding sequence is TGCGCCAGCAGCTTGGTGGGATTCACAGGGGGCCTCAACACTGAAGCTTTCTTT. This codes for CASSLVGFTGGLNTEAFF. Full variable domain (outside the CDR3, taken from reference TRBV5-1 and TRBJ1-1): KAGVTQTPRYLIKTRGQQVTLSCSPISGHRSVSWYQQTPGQGLQFLFEYFSETQRNKGNFPGRFSGRQFSNSRSEMNVSTLELGDSALYLCASSLVGFTGGLNTEAFFGQGTRLTVV.

The chain's CDR3 is CASSYNSGGSYEQYF. The CDR3 DNA sequence: TGTGCCAGCAGTTACAATTCAGGGGGTTCCTACGAGCAGTACTTC. The chain carries TRBV6-6 and TRBJ2-7; 7 bases agree with TRBD1. Germline lookup yields CDR1 MNHNY and CDR2 SVGAGI (reference sequence). The CDR3 has 15 residues. Trimming removed 2 bases from V and 1 base from J; junction bases left unmatched: 5.